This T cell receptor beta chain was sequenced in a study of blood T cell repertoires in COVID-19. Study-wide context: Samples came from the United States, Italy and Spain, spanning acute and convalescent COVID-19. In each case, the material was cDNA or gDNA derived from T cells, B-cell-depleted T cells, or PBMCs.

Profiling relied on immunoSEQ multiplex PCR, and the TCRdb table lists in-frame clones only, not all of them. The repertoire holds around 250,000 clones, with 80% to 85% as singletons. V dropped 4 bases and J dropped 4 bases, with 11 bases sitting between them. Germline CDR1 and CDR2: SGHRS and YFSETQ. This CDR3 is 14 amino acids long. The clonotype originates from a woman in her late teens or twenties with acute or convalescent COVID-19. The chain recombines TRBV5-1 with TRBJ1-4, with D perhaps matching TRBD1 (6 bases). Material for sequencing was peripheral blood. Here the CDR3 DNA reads TGCGCCAGCAGCCGTACAGGGTTTAATGAAAAACTGTTTTTT. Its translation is CASSRTGFNEKLFF.